This passage covers 27 T cell receptor beta chains from one sample sequenced in a study of CD8 T cells in ankylosing spondylitis. Study results and caveats: A motif of 7 to 9 highly homologous TCR beta variants was seen as apparently characteristic of ankylosing spondylitis blood.

TCRdb processed the 5' RACE reads anew with MiXCR; each CDR3 protein has one entry. The repertoire holds 500,000 or so distinct CDR3 sequences, with roughly 5% as singletons. The antigens these receptors bind are not known. Source material: blood, either unsorted or a sorted T cell fraction (not recorded which). All receptors derive from a male donor with ankylosing spondylitis.

Ten or more counts support this clonotype. This chain joins TRBV4-3 and TRBJ1-1; D is unresolved. This CDR3 is 15 amino acids long. Germline loops: CDR1 LGHNA, CDR2 YSLEER. Trimming pared 0 bases from V and 7 bases from J, leaving 15 bases between. The CDR3 protein is CASSQDRGQVFEAFF. CDR3 in DNA: TGCGCCAGCAGCCAAGATCGCGGGCAGGTCTTTGAAGCTTTCTTT.

This clonotype occurred many times. The chain employs TRBV27 and TRBJ2-7, with D possibly matching TRBD2 (5 bases). Germline V CDR1 and CDR2: MNHEY, SMNVEV (reference sequence). V was clipped by 8 bases and J by 2 bases, with 16 bases between them. The CDR3 covers 14 residues. The CDR3 DNA reads TGTGCCAGCCGCGGGCTCCGGGCCCCCTACGAGCAGTACTTC. Its translation is CASRGLRAPYEQYF.

This clonotype was observed many times. The chain couples TRBV10-1 to TRBJ2-1; D is unclear. This CDR3 contains 15 residues. Trimming cost V 0 bases and J 0 bases, with 6 bases left between them. Germline lookup yields CDR1 WNHNN and CDR2 SYGVQD (reference sequence). The DNA of the CDR3 is TGCGCCAGCAGTGAGTCGTGGAGCTCCTACAATGAGCAGTTCTTC. Translation: CASSESWSSYNEQFF.

The chain links TRBV28 to TRBJ2-1; D is perhaps TRBD1 or TRBD2 (5 bases each). The V end lost 5 bases, the J end lost 15 bases, and 20 bases lay between the germline ends. CDR3 size: 13 residues. From germline, CDR1 is MDHEN and CDR2 SYDVKM. The CDR3 coding sequence is TGTGCCAGCAGTCCTTCGGGGCCCGGGGATGGGTTCTTC. Its protein product is CASSPSGPGDGFF.

The sample holds a few counts of this clonotype. The chain couples TRBV10-3 to TRBJ2-1; D ambiguous. The CDR3 extends over 13 amino acids. Germline CDR1 ENHRY, CDR2 SYGVKD. V lost 11 bases to trimming and J lost 6 bases, with 17 bases between them. CDR3 sequence reads: CALGPRAGNEQFF. In DNA, the CDR3 is TGTGCCTTAGGGCCCCGGGCCGGCAATGAGCAGTTCTTC.

At least ten counts were recorded for this clonotype. J is TRBJ1-4 and V is TRBV4-2; 7 nucleotides line up with TRBD1. CDR3 length equals 17 residues. The V and J ends lost 0 bases and 6 bases, in that order; junction bases with no gene match: 10. CDR1 and CDR2 (germline): LGHNA, YNFKEQ. This CDR3 is CASSQDLRGRLHEKLFF. The DNA of the CDR3 is TGTGCCAGCAGCCAAGATCTTAGGGGGCGCCTTCATGAAAAACTGTTTTTT.

This clonotype showed up many times. The chain links TRBV7-2 to TRBJ1-6; tentative D call: TRBD1 (6 bases). V shed 8 bases and J shed 7 bases, with 12 bases lying between them. CDR3 size: 13 residues. Germline CDR1 reads SGHTA; CDR2 reads FQGNSA. CDR3 loop: CASGWDINSPLHF. The CDR3 nucleotides read TGTGCCAGCGGTTGGGACATCAATTCACCCCTCCACTTT.

This clonotype has ten or more counts. J is TRBJ1-2 and V is TRBV6-2 or TRBV6-3; no clear D. The CDR3 runs to 11 residues. V lost 6 bases and J lost 7, with 9 bases in between. The germline gives CDR1 MNHEY, CDR2 SVGEGT. CDR3 loop: CASSSGSGYTF. CDR3 in DNA: TGTGCCAGCAGCTCCGGGAGTGGCTACACCTTC.

In its sample, this clonotype was seen many times. The chain is built from TRBV20-1 and TRBJ1-4; D is perhaps TRBD1 (5 bases). Germline V gene sequence: CDR1 DFQATT, CDR2 SNEGSKA (reference sequence). This CDR3 region has 16 residues. V lost 6 bases and J 0 bases, leaving 17 bases between the germline ends. The CDR3 reads CSASRVSSATNEKLFF. The CDR3 DNA follows: TGCAGTGCGTCCAGGGTCTCAAGCGCAACTAATGAAAAACTGTTTTTT.

V gene TRBV5-5 combines with J gene TRBJ2-1, with D perhaps matching TRBD2 (5 bases). Germline V CDR1 and CDR2: SGHKS, YYEKEE (reference sequence). CDR3 size: 14 residues. V was trimmed by 9 bases and J by 8 bases, leaving 21 bases between them. The CDR3 DNA sequence: TGTGCCATCGGCCCCGGGATCGTCGGCTATGAGCAGTTCTTC. This gives the protein CAIGPGIVGYEQFF.

This clonotype was counted between two and nine times. This chain joins TRBV19 and TRBJ2-3, with a possible D match to TRBD1 (6 bases). Germline V lookup: CDR1 LNHDA, CDR2 SQIVND (reference sequence). The length of the CDR3 is 13 residues. V was pared by 7 bases and J by 6 bases, with 14 bases between. CDR3 nucleotide sequence: TGTGCCAGTAATCGCAGGGGTGGCGATACGCAGTATTTT. This encodes CASNRRGGDTQYF.

Many counts were recorded for this clonotype. This rearrangement joins TRBV6-4 to TRBJ2-1; 7 nucleotides agree with TRBD2. The V gene end was trimmed by 6 bases and the J gene end by 3 bases; junction bases not matched to a gene: 8. Germline CDR1 reads MRHNA; CDR2 reads SNTAGT. CDR3 size: 15 residues. The CDR3 sequence is CASSSIAGIYNEQFF. The CDR3 nucleotides read TGTGCCAGCAGCTCAATAGCGGGTATCTACAATGAGCAGTTCTTC.

This clonotype showed up many times. This rearrangement joins TRBV9 to TRBJ2-6, with 7 bases aligning to TRBD1. V lost 0 bases to trimming and J lost 1 base; unmatched junction nucleotides: 7. Germline V gives CDR1 SGDLS, CDR2 YYNGEE. The CDR3 extends over 18 amino acids. As DNA, the CDR3 is TGTGCCAGCAGCGTAGGAGGGTCAGGGGGATCTGGGGCCAACGTCCTGACTTTC. It specifies CASSVGGSGGSGANVLTF.

This clonotype was counted ten times or more. This chain uses TRBV5-1 with TRBJ2-7, with TRBD2 identical over 13 bases. V trimming: 8 bases; J trimming: 4 bases; junction bases outside the gene matches: 3. Germline CDR1 is SGHRS and CDR2 is YFSETQ. The CDR3 has 13 amino acids. The CDR3 reads CASGLAGAYEQYF. The CDR3 DNA sequence: TGCGCCAGTGGACTAGCGGGAGCATACGAGCAGTACTTC.

The V gene is TRBV15, the J gene TRBJ2-5, with 12 bases aligning to TRBD2. Trimming cost V 0 bases and J 4 bases; bases outside gene matches: 3. This CDR3 has 16 residues. CDR1 is LNHNV, CDR2 YYDKDF, per germline (reference sequence). CDR3 sequence: CATSRDLLAGGETQYF. The CDR3 nucleotides are TGTGCCACCAGCAGAGATCTACTAGCGGGAGGAGAGACCCAGTACTTC.

This clonotype was found many times. The chain employs TRBV5-1 and TRBJ2-7; no clear D. CDR1 is SGHRS, CDR2 YFSETQ, per germline. Trimming left V 0 bases short and J 3 bases short, with 7 bases between. The CDR3 is 13 residues long. The CDR3 reads CASSLGGIYEQYF. CDR3 DNA sequence: TGCGCCAGCAGCTTGGGCGGAATCTACGAGCAGTACTTC.

This clonotype was counted at least ten times. The gene calls are TRBV9 and TRBJ1-1; 7 nucleotides match TRBD1. The CDR3 has 14 residues. With 3 bases clipped from V and 2 bases from J, the junction kept 4 bases outside the gene matches. Germline CDR1 SGDLS, CDR2 YYNGEE. CDR3 sequence: CASSERTGNTEAFF. The CDR3 DNA is TGTGCCAGCAGCGAGAGGACAGGTAACACTGAAGCTTTCTTT.

This clonotype was picked up many times. This chain connects TRBV20-1 to TRBJ2-7; 9 positions match TRBD2. The V and J ends lost 0 bases and 1 base, in that order; junction bases with no gene match: 4. Germline CDR1 reads DFQATT; CDR2 reads SNEGSKA (reference sequence). This CDR3 contains 15 residues. Here the CDR3 DNA reads TGCAGTGCTAGAGATCCCAGCGGGAGGTCCTACGAGCAGTACTTC. Amino acids: CSARDPSGRSYEQYF.

The sample holds many counts of this clonotype. The V and J genes are TRBV7-2 and TRBJ2-3; D is perhaps TRBD1 (6 bases). CDR3 length equals 14 residues. Germline CDR1 is SGHTA and CDR2 is FQGNSA. Trimming shortened V by 5 bases and J by 1 base, and 10 bases separated the two germline ends. The CDR3 DNA is TGTGCCAGCAGCACCCGGACAGGCACAGATACGCAGTATTTT. Translating it yields CASSTRTGTDTQYF.

This clonotype was counted many times. J is TRBJ2-5 and V is TRBV20-1; D uncertain. The V and J ends lost 6 bases and 5 bases respectively, with 16 bases between them. The CDR3 consists of 13 residues. CDR1 is DFQATT, CDR2 SNEGSKA, per germline (reference sequence). This chain's CDR3 is CSATNLGRETQYF. Written as DNA, the CDR3 is TGCAGTGCCACGAACTTAGGCAGGGAGACCCAGTACTTC.

This chain joins TRBV24-1 and TRBJ2-3; 7 nucleotides match TRBD1. The CDR3 is 16 residues long. The V gene end was trimmed by 4 bases and the J gene end by 1 base; junction bases not matched to a gene: 7. Germline loops: CDR1 KGHDR, CDR2 SFDVKD. The DNA of the CDR3 is TGTGCCACCAGTGACGTTGCTCAGGGGGGCACAGATACGCAGTATTTT. It yields the protein CATSDVAQGGTDTQYF.

In this sample, this clonotype turned up many times. V gene TRBV4-3 combines with J gene TRBJ2-7; no clear D gene. The germline V gene encodes CDR1 LGHNA and CDR2 YSLEER. V lost 2 bases and J lost 5, with 13 bases in between. This CDR3 has 14 residues. The CDR3 DNA sequence: TGCGCCAGCAGCCAAAGAAGGGCCAGCGACGAGCAGTACTTC. It translates to CASSQRRASDEQYF.

This clonotype was counted at least ten times. The gene calls are TRBV7-2 and TRBJ2-2; the D is unclear. This CDR3 has 14 residues. V lost 3 bases and J lost 5, with 10 bases in between. Germline V CDR1 and CDR2: SGHTA, FQGNSA. CDR3 sequence reads: CASSFKRMTGELFF. Here the CDR3 DNA reads TGTGCCAGCAGCTTTAAGAGAATGACCGGGGAGCTGTTTTTT.

This clonotype turned up a few times. The J gene is TRBJ1-2, the V gene TRBV7-9, with 11 bases lining up with TRBD1. Trimming at V came to 6 bases and at J to 4 bases, leaving 7 bases not matched to a gene. This CDR3 has 15 amino acids. From germline, CDR1 is SEHNR and CDR2 FQNEAQ (reference sequence). The CDR3 is CASRTSGTGGYGYTF. CDR3 coding DNA: TGTGCCAGCAGAACCTCCGGGACAGGGGGCTATGGCTACACCTTC.

There are many counts of this clonotype. This chain connects TRBV12-3 or TRBV12-4 to TRBJ2-1; 9 nucleotides line up with TRBD1. J gave up 6 bases and V 7 bases, and 16 bases lay outside the gene matches. CDR3 size: 17 residues. The DNA for the CDR3 is TGTGCCAGCACCGATAATTCCGGGACAGGGTATCCCAATGAGCAGTTCTTC. The encoded protein is CASTDNSGTGYPNEQFF.

The rearrangement links TRBV6-4 to TRBJ2-3, with D perhaps TRBD1 (6 bases). The V gene's germline CDR1 is MRHNA and CDR2 SNTAGT. Trimming pared 5 bases from V and 4 bases from J, leaving 13 bases between. The CDR3 has 14 residues. CDR3: CASSPVGAADTQYF. The CDR3 DNA follows: TGTGCCAGCAGTCCCGTGGGGGCGGCAGATACGCAGTATTTT.

This clonotype was detected ten times or more. The rearrangement uses TRBV9 and TRBJ2-7; no clear D. The ends were cut back, 0 bases at V and 6 bases at J, with 16 bases in the middle. The CDR3 length is 15 residues. Germline CDR1 is SGDLS and CDR2 is YYNGEE. The CDR3 here is CASSVGGSKRLEQYF. DNA of the CDR3: TGTGCCAGCAGCGTAGGAGGTAGCAAACGCCTCGAGCAGTACTTC.